Below are 8 T cell receptor beta chains sequenced from a single sample in a study of cytotoxic CD8 clonotypes in ibrutinib-treated CLL. TCRdb keeps only in-frame clones here, not all; method: immunoSEQ multiplex PCR. There are over 250,000 clones in the sample; approximately 79% occur only once, and about 5% lies in the top ten. Material: PBMCs, obtained at disease progression, from a patient treated with ibrutinib. Receptors originate from a human donor with chronic lymphocytic leukemia.

This clone came up once. The V gene is TRBV6-1, the J gene TRBJ2-7; TRBD2 matches at 11 bases. This CDR3 has 20 amino acids. The germline V gene encodes CDR1 MNHNS and CDR2 SASEGT. The V and J ends lost 3 bases and 4 bases, in that order; junction bases with no gene match: 20. CDR3 nucleotides: TGTGCCAGCAGTGACACTCTAGGGGACACTAGCGGGGGACCTCGTTACGAGCAGTACTTC. Amino acids: CASSDTLGDTSGGPRYEQYF.

The chain is built from TRBV15 and TRBJ2-7, with 11 nucleotides matching TRBD1. The CDR3 consists of 16 residues. The germline V gene encodes CDR1 LNHNV and CDR2 YYDKDF (reference sequence). The trim removed 5 bases at V and 5 bases at J, leaving 11 bases unmatched. The CDR3 sequence is CATSSRNSGQGDEQYF. The CDR3 coding sequence is TGTGCCACCAGCTCCCGAAATTCGGGACAGGGGGACGAGCAGTACTTC.

J is TRBJ2-1 and V is TRBV7-8; 7 bases align to TRBD2. The ends lost 5 bases at V and 0 bases at J; junction bases unmatched: 7. This CDR3 has 16 residues. Per germline, CDR1 SGHVS and CDR2 FQNEAQ. CDR3 bases: TGTGCCAGCAGCCCTGGACTAGGTAGCTCCTACAATGAGCAGTTCTTC. The encoded protein is CASSPGLGSSYNEQFF.

This chain uses TRBV10-1 with TRBJ2-1, with D possibly being TRBD2 (7 bases). Looked up from germline, CDR1 is WNHNN and CDR2 is SYGVQD (reference sequence). V lost 4 bases and J lost 8, with 9 bases in between. There are 12 residues in the CDR3. The CDR3 spells CASSGGGDEQFF. CDR3 bases: TGCGCCAGCAGTGGCGGGGGCGATGAGCAGTTCTTC.

The CDR3 nucleotides are TGCAGCGTTGAAGTAACACGCTATGGCTACACCTTC. Protein: CSVEVTRYGYTF. This sequence joins TRBV29-1 and TRBJ1-2; D remains ambiguous. Germline values: CDR1 SQVTM, CDR2 ANQGSEA. There are 12 residues in the CDR3. V gave up 1 base and J gave up 4 bases, with 7 bases separating them.

This chain links TRBV7-8 with TRBJ2-4; 10 nucleotides align to TRBD1. Unmatched junction bases numbered 10, after V lost 5 bases and J lost 0 bases. The CDR3 extends over 18 amino acids. CDR1 SGHVS and CDR2 FQNEAQ come from the germline V gene. The CDR3 spells CASSGAGQGTLAKNIQYF. As DNA, the CDR3 is TGTGCCAGCAGCGGGGCGGGACAGGGGACCCTAGCCAAAAACATTCAGTACTTC.

Details on this clone: Other DNA sequences within the sample encode an identical CDR3. The rearrangement uses TRBV18 and TRBJ2-7, with 8 nucleotides matching TRBD1. This CDR3 comprises 14 residues. CDR1 is KGHSH, CDR2 LQKENI, per germline. With 3 bases clipped from V and 2 bases from J, the junction kept 3 bases outside the gene matches. The CDR3 DNA reads TGTGCCAGCTCACCCGGACAGGGTGCCTACGAGCAGTACTTC. Encoded protein: CASSPGQGAYEQYF.

This chain connects TRBV27 to TRBJ2-3; tentatively, D is TRBD1 or TRBD2 (5 bases each). The germline V and J ends were trimmed by 6 bases and 1 base, with 11 bases remaining between them. The germline CDR1 and CDR2 sequences are MNHEY and SMNVEV (reference sequence). The CDR3 extends over 14 amino acids. The CDR3, as DNA: TGTGCCAGCAGCCGGGACCTTGGCACAGATACGCAGTATTTT. Translation: CASSRDLGTDTQYF.